These 22 T cell receptor beta chains came from one sample sequenced in a study of OX40 agonist ivuxolimab in advanced cancers. The repertoire was sequenced with immunoSEQ multiplex PCR; TCRdb's copy has only in-frame clones and lacks some. The data show approximately 53,000 clones, over 85% seen once. The sequences come from CD4+ or CD8+ T cells sorted from blood, collected in a trial of the OX40 agonist ivuxolimab. Receptors were obtained from an adult with an advanced solid tumor such as melanoma, head and neck, liver or kidney cancer.

This clone was detected once. V usage is TRBV11-3 and J usage is TRBJ2-1; D unclear. V dropped 5 bases and J dropped 3 bases, with 8 bases sitting between them. CDR3 size: 13 residues. Germline loops: CDR1 SGHNT, CDR2 YENEEA. CDR3 sequence (DNA): TGTGCCAGCAGCCCCCCAGGCTACAATGAGCAGTTCTTC. This translates into CASSPPGYNEQFF. The whole variable domain, filled in from reference TRBV11-3 and TRBJ2-1, reads EAGVVQSPRYKIIEKKQPVAFWCNPISGHNTLYWYLQNLGQGPELLIRYENEEAVDDSQLPKDRFSAERLKGVDSTLKIQPAELGDSAVYLCASSPPGYNEQFFGPGTRLTVL.

The CDR3 reads CASSISQRTDRGYGYTF. The CDR3 DNA is TGTGCCAGTAGTATTTCCCAGAGGACTGATAGGGGATATGGCTACACCTTC. V is TRBV19 and J is TRBJ1-2, with D perhaps TRBD1 (5 bases). CDR1 and CDR2 from the germline V gene are LNHDA and SQIVND (reference sequence). CDR3 size: 17 residues. V lost 3 bases to trimming and J lost 5 bases, with 22 bases between them.

V gene TRBV4-2 combines with J gene TRBJ2-1; D gene ambiguous. The CDR3 is made up of 17 amino acids. Germline V CDR1 and CDR2: LGHNA, YNFKEQ. Trimming removed 2 bases from V and 6 bases from J, with 20 bases in between. The CDR3 region is CASSQQYARGARNEQFF. The CDR3 DNA sequence: TGTGCCAGCAGCCAACAATACGCCCGCGGCGCACGCAATGAGCAGTTCTTC.

V usage is TRBV15 and J usage is TRBJ2-7; D possibly corresponds to TRBD2 (6 bases). The V end lost 0 bases, the J end lost 4 bases, and 7 bases lay between the germline ends. Germline V lookup: CDR1 LNHNV, CDR2 YYDKDF (reference sequence). There are 13 residues in the CDR3. The CDR3 is CATSRELAYEQYF. The CDR3 region has the DNA TGTGCCACCAGCAGAGAACTAGCTTACGAGCAGTACTTC.

The count of this clone is one. This chain uses TRBV6-6 with TRBJ2-1; weak D call: TRBD2 (5 bases). CDR3 size: 14 residues. Germline-derived CDR1 and CDR2 are MNHNY and SVGAGI (reference sequence). Trimming removed 8 bases from V and 4 bases from J, with 15 bases in between. The CDR3 DNA follows: TGTGCCAGCCAGACTCAGCGGATATACAATGAGCAGTTCTTC. Translating it yields CASQTQRIYNEQFF.

This chain joins TRBV9 and TRBJ2-5; TRBD2 is a possible D gene (7 bases). V was cut by 4 bases and J by 4 bases, with 20 bases left in between. In germline, CDR1 is SGDLS, CDR2 YYNGEE. The CDR3 spans 16 residues. The CDR3 loop is CASSPWSGGGVETQYF. The CDR3 region has the DNA TGTGCCAGCAGCCCGTGGTCGGGGGGCGGGGTAGAGACCCAGTACTTC.

CDR3: CASRETSGYTDTQYF. DNA of the CDR3: TGTGCCAGCAGAGAGACTAGCGGATACACAGATACGCAGTATTTT. J is TRBJ2-3 and V is TRBV7-9, with TRBD2 identical over 9 bases. The CDR3 covers 15 residues. V was clipped by 6 bases and J by 2 bases; unmatched bases: 6. Germline-derived CDR1 and CDR2 are SEHNR and FQNEAQ (reference sequence).

V is TRBV10-3 and J is TRBJ1-1; maybe TRBD1 (5 bases). CDR1 is ENHRY, CDR2 SYGVKD, per germline. CDR3 length: 15 amino acids. V was shortened by 2 bases and J by 0 bases, with 10 bases between the two germline ends. CDR3 coding DNA: TGTGCCATCAGTGAGCCTCAGGGCGTGAACACTGAAGCTTTCTTT. Amino acids: CAISEPQGVNTEAFF.

The chain joins TRBV19 to TRBJ2-4; no definite D call. This CDR3 is 13 amino acids long. V was trimmed by 6 bases and J by 3 bases, leaving 9 bases between them. CDR1 LNHDA and CDR2 SQIVND come from the germline V gene (reference sequence). DNA for the CDR3: TGTGCCAGTAGCTCCTGGGACAAAAACATTCAGTACTTC. Its protein is CASSSWDKNIQYF. Full variable domain (remainder filled in from reference TRBV19 and TRBJ2-4): DGGITQSPKYLFRKEGQNVTLSCEQNLNHDAMYWYRQDPGQGLRLIYYSQIVNDFQKGDIAEGYSVSREKKESFPLTVTSAQKNPTAFYLCASSSWDKNIQYFGAGTRLSVL.

This rearrangement joins TRBV28 to TRBJ2-4; 7 bases line up with TRBD2. V trimming: 4 bases; J trimming: 0 bases; junction bases outside the gene matches: 6. Germline CDR1 and CDR2: MDHEN and SYDVKM. This CDR3 contains 16 residues. The DNA of the CDR3 is TGTGCCAGCAGTTCAGGACTAGTTCTAGCCAAAAACATTCAGTACTTC. Translation gives CASSSGLVLAKNIQYF.

J is TRBJ2-7 and V is TRBV6-5; 9 nucleotides match TRBD1. The CDR3 loop spans 15 amino acids. The germline CDR1 and CDR2 sequences are MNHEY and SVGAGI. V lost 3 bases, J lost 0 bases, and 3 bases stayed unmatched. CDR3 amino acids: CASSYGQGYSYEQYF. Here the CDR3 DNA reads TGTGCCAGCAGTTATGGACAGGGGTACTCCTACGAGCAGTACTTC.

The chain recombines TRBV13 with TRBJ2-7, with 9 bases lining up with TRBD1. The junction had 4 bases not matched to a gene; V was cut back by 5 bases and J by 2 bases. Germline V gene data show CDR1 as PRHDT and CDR2 as FYEKMQ (reference sequence). This CDR3 has 14 amino acids. The CDR3 DNA sequence: TGTGCCAGCAGCCGGGACAGGGCAGCCTACGAGCAGTACTTC. Its protein is CASSRDRAAYEQYF.

The V gene is TRBV19, the J gene TRBJ1-1, with D possibly TRBD1 on 6 matching bases. CDR1 LNHDA and CDR2 SQIVND come from the germline V gene (reference sequence). V was shortened by 2 bases and J by 12 bases, with 16 bases between the two germline ends. This CDR3 comprises 13 residues. CDR3 residues: CASSISSQGTTFF. The DNA for the CDR3 is TGTGCCAGTAGTATAAGCTCGCAGGGGACAACTTTCTTT.

The gene calls are TRBV9 and TRBJ2-6; D ambiguous. V gave up 1 base and J gave up 1 base, with 15 bases separating them. This CDR3 is built from 18 residues. Germline CDR1 SGDLS, CDR2 YYNGEE. CDR3 DNA: TGTGCCAGCAGCGTAATCTGGGGTATTAATTCTGGGGCCAACGTCCTGACTTTC. This sequence encodes CASSVIWGINSGANVLTF.

The chain combines TRBV28 with TRBJ2-7, with D unclear. Germline V gives CDR1 MDHEN, CDR2 SYDVKM. V lost 3 bases, J lost 6 bases, and 12 bases lay in between. The CDR3 length is 13 residues. The DNA for the CDR3 is TGTGCCAGCAGTTTTAGGGTCCAAGTCGAGCAGTACTTC. Its protein is CASSFRVQVEQYF.

The DNA of the CDR3 is TGTGCCAGCAGCTTATGGACTAGCGTAAGCTCCTACAATGAGCAGTTCTTC. It codes for CASSLWTSVSSYNEQFF. The chain has TRBV11-2 and TRBJ2-1; the match to TRBD2 covers 9 bases. J gave up 0 bases and V 2 bases, and 5 bases lay outside the gene matches. The CDR3 has 17 residues. Per the germline V gene, CDR1 is SGHAT and CDR2 is FQNNGV.

This clone has just one count. The chain recombines TRBV4-3 with TRBJ1-2, with D unresolved. This CDR3 has 16 residues. Trimming removed 1 base from V and 3 bases from J, with 15 bases in between. The germline CDR1 and CDR2 sequences are LGHNA and YSLEER. CDR3 protein: CASSQGFTDFDYGYTF. The CDR3 DNA is TGCGCCAGCAGCCAAGGATTCACAGACTTTGACTATGGCTACACCTTC.

CDR3 region: CASSYTGTSTDTQYF. Written as DNA, the CDR3 is TGTGCCAGCAGTTACACTGGGACCTCGACAGATACGCAGTATTTT. This chain joins TRBV6-5 and TRBJ2-3; D may correspond to TRBD1 or TRBD2 (5 bases each). Trimming took off 2 bases at V and 3 bases at J, with 12 bases between the two ends. This CDR3 has 15 residues. The germline V gene has CDR1 MNHEY and CDR2 SVGAGI.

CDR3 amino acids: CASSLWGGANVLTF. The CDR3 DNA sequence: TGTGCCAGCAGTTTATGGGGTGGGGCCAACGTCCTGACTTTC. The chain couples TRBV27 to TRBJ2-6; no clear D. This CDR3 region has 14 residues. The germline gives CDR1 MNHEY, CDR2 SMNVEV (reference sequence). Trimming left V 1 base short and J 3 bases short, with 4 bases between.

V and J are TRBV2 and TRBJ2-7; 7 bases are a match to TRBD2. The length of the CDR3 is 15 residues. Germline V gives CDR1 SNHLY, CDR2 FYNNEI. Unmatched junction bases numbered 15, after V lost 8 bases and J lost 5 bases. CDR3 nucleotides: TGTGCCAGCCCCGCGATGGCGGGAGCTATCCACGAGCAGTACTTC. Protein sequence: CASPAMAGAIHEQYF.

V and J are TRBV4-3 and TRBJ1-2; the D is unclear. The germline V and J ends were trimmed by 0 bases and 8 bases, with 16 bases remaining between them. The CDR3 consists of 15 residues. Looked up from germline, CDR1 is LGHNA and CDR2 is YSLEER. The chain's CDR3 is CASSQDRVGSRGYTF. The CDR3 DNA reads as TGCGCCAGCAGCCAAGATCGCGTGGGGTCAAGGGGCTACACCTTC.

The chain couples TRBV18 to TRBJ1-5; a weak D match, TRBD1 (5 bases). CDR3 length equals 13 residues. CDR1 and CDR2 from the germline V gene are KGHSH and LQKENI. Between the trimmed V and J ends, which lost 2 bases and 5 bases, there was a span of 7 bases. DNA for the CDR3: TGTGCCAGCTCACCAGGGGGGGATCAGCCCCAGCATTTT. It codes for CASSPGGDQPQHF.